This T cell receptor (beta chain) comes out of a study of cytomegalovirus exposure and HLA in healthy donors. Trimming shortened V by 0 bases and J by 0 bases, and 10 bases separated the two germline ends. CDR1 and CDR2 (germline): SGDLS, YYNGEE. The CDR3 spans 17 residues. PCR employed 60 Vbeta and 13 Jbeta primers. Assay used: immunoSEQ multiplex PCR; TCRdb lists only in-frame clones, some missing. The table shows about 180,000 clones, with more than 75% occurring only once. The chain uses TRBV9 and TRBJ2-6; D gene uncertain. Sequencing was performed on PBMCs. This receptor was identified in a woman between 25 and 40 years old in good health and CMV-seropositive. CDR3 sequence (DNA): TGTGCCAGCAGCGTAGGGCCTAGATCCTCTGGGGCCAACGTCCTGACTTTC. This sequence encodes CASSVGPRSSGANVLTF. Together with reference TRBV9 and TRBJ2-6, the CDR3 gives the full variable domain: DSGVTQTPKHLITATGQRVTLRCSPRSGDLSVYWYQQSLDQGLQFLIQYYNGEERAKGNILERFSAQQFPDLHSELNLSSLELGDSALYFCASSVGPRSSGANVLTFGAGSRLTVL.